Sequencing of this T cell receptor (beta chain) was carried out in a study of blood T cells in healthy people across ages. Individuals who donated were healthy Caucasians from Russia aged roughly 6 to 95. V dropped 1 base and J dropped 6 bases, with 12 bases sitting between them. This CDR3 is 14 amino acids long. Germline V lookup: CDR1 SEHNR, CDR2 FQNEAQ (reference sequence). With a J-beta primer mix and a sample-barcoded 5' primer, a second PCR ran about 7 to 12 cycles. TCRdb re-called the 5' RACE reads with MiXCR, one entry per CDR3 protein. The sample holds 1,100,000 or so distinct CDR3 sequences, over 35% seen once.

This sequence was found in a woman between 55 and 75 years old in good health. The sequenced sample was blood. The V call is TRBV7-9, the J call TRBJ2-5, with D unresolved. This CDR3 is CASSLEAQGKTQYF. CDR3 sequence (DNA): TGTGCCAGCAGCTTAGAGGCCCAAGGGAAGACCCAGTACTTC.